The 32 T cell receptor beta chains listed next were all sequenced from one sample in a study of response to subunit inactivated influenza vaccine. TCRdb passed the RT-PCR reads through MiXCR, listing each CDR3 protein once. The table lists a few hundred thousand distinct CDR3 sequences, approximately 11% of them singletons, with about 12% in the top ten. The sample here was PBMCs from blood, taken roughly 48 days after vaccination. The receptors originated from a man over 45 who received an inactivated influenza vaccine.

This clonotype occurred many times. The rearrangement uses TRBV4-3 and TRBJ2-1, with 10 bases matching TRBD2. Germline lookup yields CDR1 LGHNA and CDR2 YSLEER. J was trimmed by 0 bases and V by 5 bases; bases with no gene match: 10. The CDR3 totals 18 residues. The CDR3 nucleotides are TGCGCCAGCAGCGAACTACTAGCGGGAACAACCTCCTACAATGAGCAGTTCTTC. Translated: CASSELLAGTTSYNEQFF.

This clonotype was seen repeatedly, ten times or more. The genes are TRBV7-8 and TRBJ1-3; TRBD1 agrees at 7 bases. With V trimmed by 5 bases and J by 0 bases, 4 bases remained unmatched. Germline-derived CDR1 and CDR2 are SGHVS and FQNEAQ. The CDR3 length is 15 residues. CDR3 nucleotide sequence: TGTGCCAGCAGCAGGGGGCAGCTCTCTGGAAACACCATATATTTT. This codes for CASSRGQLSGNTIYF. Full variable domain (remainder filled in from reference TRBV7-8 and TRBJ1-3): GAGVSQSPRYKVAKRGQDVALRCDPISGHVSLFWYQQALGQGPEFLTYFQNEAQLDKSGLPSDRFFAERPEGSVSTLKIQRTQQEDSAVYLCASSRGQLSGNTIYFGEGSWLTVV.

Concerning this clonotype itself: The junction departs from germline at one end; a sequencing error may be responsible. J is TRBJ1-4 and V is TRBV7-9; D unresolved. This CDR3 has 12 residues. Germline CDR1 and CDR2: SEHNR and FQNEAQ (reference sequence). In DNA, the CDR3 is TGTGCCAGCAGCTCCATCTCTAATAAGTTGATTTTT. Translated, it gives CASSSISNKLIF.

This chain connects TRBV29-1 to TRBJ2-7, with TRBD1 matching over 10 bases. Germline V gives CDR1 SQVTM, CDR2 ANQGSEA. The CDR3 is 13 residues long. The V and J ends lost 7 bases and 2 bases, in that order; junction bases with no gene match: 5. This CDR3 is CSASGTGAYEQYF. CDR3 DNA sequence: TGCAGCGCTTCCGGGACAGGGGCCTACGAGCAGTACTTC.

This chain uses TRBV6-1 with TRBJ1-5; no clear D gene. This CDR3 has 13 residues. CDR1 is MNHNS and CDR2 is SASEGT in the germline V gene. Trimming took off 6 bases at V and 6 bases at J, with 12 bases between the two ends. The CDR3 region is CASRRDLSQPQHF. In DNA, the CDR3 is TGTGCCAGCAGACGGGATCTCTCTCAGCCCCAGCATTTT.

This clonotype was detected a few times. This sequence joins TRBV3-1 and TRBJ2-3; D remains ambiguous. The length of the CDR3 is 15 residues. V was pared by 1 base and J by 2 bases, with 10 bases between. From germline, CDR1 is LGHDT and CDR2 YNNKEL (reference sequence). The CDR3 sequence: CASSQGGLFTDTQYF. In nucleotides, the CDR3 is TGTGCCAGCAGCCAAGGAGGTCTATTCACAGATACGCAGTATTTT.

This chain uses TRBV4-2 with TRBJ1-4; D uncertain. Trimming cost V 0 bases and J 2 bases, with 7 bases left between them. CDR1 LGHNA and CDR2 YNFKEQ come from the germline V gene. This CDR3 region has 15 residues. CDR3 bases: TGTGCCAGCAGCCAAGAAAGACCGACTAATGAAAAACTGTTTTTT. Encoded protein: CASSQERPTNEKLFF.

V usage is TRBV29-1 and J usage is TRBJ2-7, with a tentative D call TRBD1 (5 bases). Looked up from germline, CDR1 is SQVTM and CDR2 is ANQGSEA. V lost 1 base, J lost 2 bases, and 18 bases lay in between. CDR3 length: 16 amino acids. CDR3 sequence (DNA): TGCAGCGTTGAAGTTGAGACAGCTCTATACGCCTACGAGCAGTACTTC. This encodes CSVEVETALYAYEQYF.

The sample holds a few counts of this clonotype. The V and J genes are TRBV18 and TRBJ2-1, with a tentative D call TRBD1 (5 bases). V was clipped by 4 bases and J by 4 bases, with 11 bases between them. The CDR3 loop spans 14 amino acids. Looked up from germline, CDR1 is KGHSH and CDR2 is LQKENI. CDR3 loop: CASSQLQEYNEQFF. The CDR3 DNA is TGTGCCAGCTCACAACTACAGGAGTACAATGAGCAGTTCTTC.

CDR3 DNA: TGCGCCAGCAGCTTGGGACAGGGTCGTTTCGATGAGCAGTTCTTC. This codes for CASSLGQGRFDEQFF. J is TRBJ2-1 and V is TRBV5-1, with 7 nucleotides matching TRBD1. CDR3 length: 15 residues. Germline CDR1 reads SGHRS; CDR2 reads YFSETQ. V dropped 0 bases and J dropped 8; count of bases not matched to a gene: 8.

This clonotype was observed a handful of times. This chain uses TRBV11-2 with TRBJ2-1; D uncertain. Trimming stripped 2 bases from V and 0 bases from J, with 14 bases between. CDR3 size: 17 residues. Germline CDR1 SGHAT, CDR2 FQNNGV. For the CDR3, the DNA is TGTGCCAGCAGCTTATATAGAAGATCGAGCTCCTACAATGAGCAGTTCTTC. Its protein is CASSLYRRSSSYNEQFF.

This clonotype has a handful of counts. This chain connects TRBV12-3 or TRBV12-4 to TRBJ2-3; 8 nucleotides agree with TRBD1. CDR3 size: 15 residues. Trimming took 6 bases from V and 5 from J; bases not matched to a gene: 10. CDR3 DNA: TGTGCCAGCAGCTCTCCAGGGGGCATTGGAGATACGCAGTATTTT. It codes for CASSSPGGIGDTQYF.

The chain is built from TRBV9 and TRBJ1-2, with a possible D match to TRBD1 (5 bases). Trimming took 3 bases from V and 5 from J, leaving 11 bases between them. Looked up from germline, CDR1 is SGDLS and CDR2 is YYNGEE. This CDR3 is built from 13 residues. Written as DNA, the CDR3 is TGTGCCAGCAGCGCGGGACCTGAATATGGCTACACCTTC. Protein sequence: CASSAGPEYGYTF.

This clonotype came up a few times. The chain links TRBV6-2 or TRBV6-3 to TRBJ2-7, with 9 bases aligning to TRBD2. The CDR3 runs 15 residues. V lost 0 bases to trimming and J lost 3 bases; unmatched junction nucleotides: 3. Germline V gives CDR1 MNHEY, CDR2 SVGEGT. The CDR3 protein is CASSYSLAGNYEQYF. Written as DNA, the CDR3 is TGTGCCAGCAGTTACTCTCTAGCGGGGAACTACGAGCAGTACTTC.

A few counts support this clonotype. This chain joins TRBV24-1 and TRBJ2-3; unclear D gene. The CDR3 extends over 14 amino acids. Trimming removed 3 bases at V and 3 bases at J, with 9 bases between. Germline assignment: CDR1 KGHDR and CDR2 SFDVKD. CDR3 amino acids: CATSDAGRTDTQYF. CDR3 in DNA: TGTGCCACCAGTGATGCCGGAAGGACAGATACGCAGTATTTT.

This clonotype has at least ten counts. The chain is built from TRBV20-1 and TRBJ2-1; 7 nucleotides align to TRBD2. The ends lost 5 bases at V and 2 bases at J; junction bases unmatched: 9. The CDR3 is 15 amino acids. Germline V gives CDR1 DFQATT, CDR2 SNEGSKA (reference sequence). CDR3 amino acids: CSAPQLATTYNEQFF. For the CDR3, the DNA is TGCAGTGCTCCCCAACTAGCGACGACCTACAATGAGCAGTTCTTC.

The rearrangement links TRBV7-9 to TRBJ1-2; D is perhaps TRBD1 (5 bases). Germline CDR1 and CDR2: SEHNR and FQNEAQ (reference sequence). Trimming removed 1 base at V and 7 bases at J, with 13 bases between. This CDR3 region has 14 residues. CDR3 DNA: TGTGCCAGCAGCTTAGGGGGGATAACTAGTGGCTACACCTTC. Amino acid sequence: CASSLGGITSGYTF.

The sample holds a few counts of this clonotype. V gene TRBV6-2 or TRBV6-3 combines with J gene TRBJ2-3; no reliable D call. Trimming took off 6 bases at V and 7 bases at J, with 23 bases between the two ends. Germline V gene lookup returns CDR1 MNHEY and CDR2 SVGEGT. This CDR3 has 16 residues. The chain's CDR3 is CASRLTPVIVPNTQYF. The CDR3 coding sequence is TGTGCCAGCAGACTTACTCCGGTGATAGTCCCAAATACGCAGTATTTT.

A few counts support this clonotype. The chain employs TRBV27 and TRBJ2-7, with D unresolved. The CDR3 runs 16 residues. V lost 0 bases and J lost 0, with 12 bases in between. Germline assignment: CDR1 MNHEY and CDR2 SMNVEV (reference sequence). CDR3 protein: CASSLSWVRGSYEQYF. For the CDR3, the DNA is TGTGCCAGCAGTTTATCTTGGGTGCGTGGCTCCTACGAGCAGTACTTC.

CDR3 bases: TGTGCCACCAGTGATCCCGGGACTAGCGGGAGCCCCTACAATGAGCAGTTCTTC. Residues: CATSDPGTSGSPYNEQFF. The chain is built from TRBV24-1 and TRBJ2-1; TRBD2 agrees at 14 bases. The CDR3 covers 18 residues. Germline V gene sequence: CDR1 KGHDR, CDR2 SFDVKD. J gave up 2 bases and V 3 bases, and 5 bases lay outside the gene matches.

This clonotype was counted between two and nine times. The chain links TRBV4-1 to TRBJ1-5; D uncertain. The V gene's germline CDR1 is MGHRA and CDR2 YSYEKL. V was shortened by 0 bases and J by 10 bases, with 16 bases between the two germline ends. The CDR3 has 15 amino acids. In nucleotides, the CDR3 is TGCGCCAGCAGCCAAGAGGAATTCCTGGGATCCCCCCAGCATTTT. Protein: CASSQEEFLGSPQHF.

The chain couples TRBV3-1 to TRBJ2-7; the D gene is possibly TRBD1 (6 bases). The CDR3 consists of 15 residues. The germline V gene encodes CDR1 LGHDT and CDR2 YNNKEL (reference sequence). The ends were cut back, 2 bases at V and 1 base at J, with 12 bases in the middle. CDR3 in DNA: TGTGCCAGCAGCCAATTCTTGCAGGGGTCCTACGAGCAGTACTTC. It encodes CASSQFLQGSYEQYF.

This clonotype was detected once. V usage is TRBV2 and J usage is TRBJ2-5; 9 bases line up with TRBD1. The germline CDR1 and CDR2 sequences are SNHLY and FYNNEI. V trimming: 6 bases; J trimming: 5 bases; junction bases outside the gene matches: 7. The CDR3 is made up of 14 amino acids. The CDR3 bases are TGTGCCAGCAGCGAGGGGACAGGGCTGGAGACCCAGTACTTC. It codes for CASSEGTGLETQYF. The variable domain in full, with the rest retrieved from reference TRBV2 and TRBJ2-5, is EPEVTQTPSHQVTQMGQEVILRCVPISNHLYFYWYRQILGQKVEFLVSFYNNEISEKSEIFDDQFSVERPDGSNFTLKIRSTKLEDSAMYFCASSEGTGLETQYFGPGTRLLVL.

This clonotype showed up many times. The chain joins TRBV20-1 to TRBJ2-3; D gene uncertain. The germline CDR1 and CDR2 sequences are DFQATT and SNEGSKA (reference sequence). This CDR3 is built from 16 residues. Trimming took off 0 bases at V and 5 bases at J, with 18 bases between the two ends. The CDR3 region is CSARDLQPLILDTQYF. The CDR3 region has the DNA TGCAGTGCTAGAGATCTTCAGCCTCTCATATTAGATACGCAGTATTTT.

The V and J genes are TRBV6-2 or TRBV6-3 and TRBJ2-7, with TRBD2 matching over 8 bases. The CDR3 length is 15 residues. V gave up 2 bases and J gave up 3 bases; unmatched junction bases: 6. Looked up from germline, CDR1 is MNHEY and CDR2 is SVGEGT. CDR3 DNA sequence: TGTGCCAGCAGTTACCATCCGGGAGGGGACTACGAGCAGTACTTC. Encoded protein: CASSYHPGGDYEQYF.

This clonotype was observed at least ten times. The chain carries TRBV7-3 and TRBJ2-1, with D possibly matching TRBD2 (5 bases). The CDR3 loop spans 16 amino acids. Trimming shortened V by 5 bases and J by 5 bases, and 19 bases separated the two germline ends. Germline CDR1 is SGHTA and CDR2 is FQGTGA. This chain's CDR3 is CASSMELVTQNNEQFF. The DNA of the CDR3 is TGTGCCAGCAGCATGGAACTAGTTACTCAGAACAATGAGCAGTTCTTC.

This clonotype was observed a handful of times. The chain couples TRBV2 to TRBJ2-3, with D hard to call. The CDR3 contains 14 residues. Germline CDR1 and CDR2: SNHLY and FYNNEI. Trimming pared 4 bases from V and 2 bases from J, leaving 10 bases between. In DNA form, the CDR3 reads TGTGCCAGCAGTGCCCAAGCCCACACAGATACGCAGTATTTT. It yields the protein CASSAQAHTDTQYF.

This clonotype appeared a few times. V usage is TRBV7-2 and J usage is TRBJ2-2, with TRBD1 matching over 7 bases. CDR3 length equals 15 residues. CDR1 is SGHTA, CDR2 FQGNSA, per germline. V lost 5 bases and J lost 8; bases outside the gene matches: 11. The CDR3 DNA reads as TGTGCCAGCAGCCAAGACAGGGTCCGGACAGGGGAGCTGTTTTTT. Translated: CASSQDRVRTGELFF.

This clonotype showed up just a few times. V gene TRBV28 combines with J gene TRBJ2-7, with D uncertain. The CDR3 consists of 12 residues. The V end lost 8 bases, the J end lost 6 bases, and 14 bases lay between the germline ends. The germline gives CDR1 MDHEN, CDR2 SYDVKM. The chain's CDR3 is CASASILPEQYF. The DNA for the CDR3 is TGTGCCAGCGCGTCGATACTCCCCGAGCAGTACTTC.

This clonotype was detected a few times. The gene calls are TRBV5-1 and TRBJ2-2; D might be TRBD1 (6 bases). V gave up 1 base and J gave up 6 bases, with 13 bases separating them. CDR1 is SGHRS and CDR2 is YFSETQ in the germline V gene. CDR3 size: 15 residues. The CDR3 bases are TGCGCCAGCAGCTTGCTACAGGGCTCTGCCGGGGAGCTGTTTTTT. Residues: CASSLLQGSAGELFF.

The gene calls are TRBV5-1 and TRBJ2-4; 9 bases fit TRBD1. Germline assignment: CDR1 SGHRS and CDR2 YFSETQ. The CDR3 is made up of 17 amino acids. With V trimmed by 3 bases and J by 8 bases, 15 bases remained unmatched. The CDR3 sequence: CASSSGTGIGYVDIQYF. CDR3 coding DNA: TGCGCCAGCAGCTCAGGGACAGGGATCGGTTATGTTGACATTCAGTACTTC.

This clonotype appeared a few times. The chain combines TRBV25-1 with TRBJ2-3; TRBD1 might be the D (5 bases). V was shortened by 0 bases and J by 3 bases, with 7 bases between the two germline ends. CDR3 length: 14 amino acids. The germline V gene encodes CDR1 MGHDK and CDR2 SYGVNS. The CDR3 loop reads CASSEYQGTDTQYF. The CDR3 nucleotides read TGTGCCAGCAGTGAATACCAGGGAACAGATACGCAGTATTTT.